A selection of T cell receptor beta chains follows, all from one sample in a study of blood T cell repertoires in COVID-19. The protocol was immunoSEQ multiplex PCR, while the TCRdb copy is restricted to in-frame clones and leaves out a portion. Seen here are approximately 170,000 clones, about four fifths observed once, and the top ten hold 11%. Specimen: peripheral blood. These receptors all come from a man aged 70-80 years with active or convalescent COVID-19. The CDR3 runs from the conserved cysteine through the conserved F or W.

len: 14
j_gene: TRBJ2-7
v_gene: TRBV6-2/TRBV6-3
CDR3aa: CASSPLAGSYEQYF

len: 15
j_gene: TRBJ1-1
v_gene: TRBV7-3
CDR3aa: CASSLTGGTDTEAFF

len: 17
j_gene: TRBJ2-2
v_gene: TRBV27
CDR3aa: CASSLSVTRTNTGELFF

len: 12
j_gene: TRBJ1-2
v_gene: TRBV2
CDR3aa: CASTGTNYGYTF

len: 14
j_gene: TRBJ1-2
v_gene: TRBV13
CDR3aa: CASTQTGDNYGYTF

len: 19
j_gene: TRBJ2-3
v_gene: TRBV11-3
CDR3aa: CASSLDGLAGVARTDTQYF

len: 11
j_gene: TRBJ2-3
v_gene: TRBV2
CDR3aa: CASRYTDTQYF

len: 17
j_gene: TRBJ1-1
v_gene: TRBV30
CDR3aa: CAWSVPGTVIGSTEAFF

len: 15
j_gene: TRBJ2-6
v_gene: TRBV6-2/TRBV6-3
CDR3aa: CASSLSEGWVNVLTF

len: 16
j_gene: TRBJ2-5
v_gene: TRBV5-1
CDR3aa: CASSLAPGRGTETQYF

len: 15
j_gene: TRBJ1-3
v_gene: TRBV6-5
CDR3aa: CASTPKGFSGNTIYF

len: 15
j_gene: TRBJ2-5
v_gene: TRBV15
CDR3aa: CATSLDRPHGETQYF

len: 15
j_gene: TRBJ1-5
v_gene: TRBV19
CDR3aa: CASSIDRGGNQPQHF

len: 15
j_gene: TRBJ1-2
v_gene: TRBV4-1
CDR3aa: CASSPWVTGGDGYTF

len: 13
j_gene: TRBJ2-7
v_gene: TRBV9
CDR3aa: CASSVGSSYEQYF

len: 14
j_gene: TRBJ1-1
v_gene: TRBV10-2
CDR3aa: CASRRGGVNTEAFF